Sequencing of this T cell receptor (beta chain) was carried out in a study of cytomegalovirus exposure and HLA in healthy donors. Regarding the study as a whole: Presence/absence analyses treated sequencing depth as roughly uniform across donors.

The J segment lost 5 bases and the V segment lost 4 bases, leaving 10 bases of the junction unmatched. The CDR3 length is 16 residues. The germline V gene has CDR1 SGHDT and CDR2 YYEEEE. Amplification used 60 Vbeta primers and 13 Jbeta primers. Method: immunoSEQ multiplex PCR; TCRdb's copy keeps in-frame clones and lacks some. The table records about 120,000 clones, approximately 80% of them present only once. Comment on this clone: The antigen remains undetermined.

This chain joins TRBV5-6 and TRBJ2-1; 9 positions match TRBD2. Specimen: PBMCs. This receptor was taken from a man aged 18-30 years in good health and CMV-seropositive. The CDR3 loop is CASSRRPGLANNEQFF. CDR3 DNA sequence: TGTGCCAGCAGCAGGCGACCGGGACTAGCTAACAATGAGCAGTTCTTC.